Sequencing of this TCR beta chain was carried out in a study of T cell responses to AZD1222 COVID-19 vaccine. The method was immunoSEQ multiplex PCR; TCRdb's version includes in-frame clones alone and lacks a portion of them. The sample shows more than 85,000 clones, just over 85% of them seen only once. The receptor comes from an adult in good health. The starting material was peripheral blood, obtained on day 0 of AZD1222 vaccination.

DNA for the CDR3: TGTGCCAGTAGTATAGGAGCGGGAGGGCCGTCGGAGACCCAGTACTTC. Translating it yields CASSIGAGGPSETQYF. The rearrangement joins TRBV19 to TRBJ2-5, with 10 nucleotides matching TRBD2. V trimming: 1 base; J trimming: 5 bases; junction bases outside the gene matches: 7. Germline values: CDR1 LNHDA, CDR2 SQIVND (reference sequence). This CDR3 has 16 residues.